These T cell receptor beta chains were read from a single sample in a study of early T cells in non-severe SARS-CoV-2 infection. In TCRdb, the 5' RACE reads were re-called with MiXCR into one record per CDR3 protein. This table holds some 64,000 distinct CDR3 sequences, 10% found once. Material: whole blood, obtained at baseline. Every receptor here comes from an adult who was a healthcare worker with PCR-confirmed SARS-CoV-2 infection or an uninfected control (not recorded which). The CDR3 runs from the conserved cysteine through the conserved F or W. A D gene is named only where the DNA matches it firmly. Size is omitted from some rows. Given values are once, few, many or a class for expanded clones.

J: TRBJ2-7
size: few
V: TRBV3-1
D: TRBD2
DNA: TGTGCCAGCAGCCAGACTAGCGGGCCTAGATACGAGCAGTACTTC
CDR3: CASSQTSGPRYEQYF

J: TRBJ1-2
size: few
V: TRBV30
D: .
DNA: TGTGCCTGGAATCTGGAGGGAACACATGGCTACACCTTC
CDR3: CAWNLEGTHGYTF

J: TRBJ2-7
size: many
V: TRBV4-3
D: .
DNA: TGCGCCAGCAGCCAAGAGGCAGGAGGCTCCTACGAGCAGTACTTC
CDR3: CASSQEAGGSYEQYF

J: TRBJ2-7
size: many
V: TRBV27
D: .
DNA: TGTGCCAGCAGAGATCAAAACAGGGACGAGCAGTACTTC
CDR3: CASRDQNRDEQYF

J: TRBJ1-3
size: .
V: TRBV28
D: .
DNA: TGTGCCAGCAGCAAAGACACTCTAACCATATATTTT
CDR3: CASSKDTLTIYF

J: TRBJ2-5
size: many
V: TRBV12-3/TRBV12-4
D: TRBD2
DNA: TGTGCCAGCAGTCCGGGGGGACTAGCGGGAGTGCGTGAGACCCAGTACTTC
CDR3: CASSPGGLAGVRETQYF

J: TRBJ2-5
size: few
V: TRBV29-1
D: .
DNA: TGCAGCGTTGACCCCTGGGATGTTACCCAGTACTTC
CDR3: CSVDPWDVTQYF

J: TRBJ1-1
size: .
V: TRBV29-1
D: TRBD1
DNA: TGCAGCGTACAGGGGATAAACACTGAAGCTTTCTTT
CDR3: CSVQGINTEAFF

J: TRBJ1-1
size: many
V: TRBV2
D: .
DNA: TGTGCCAGCCTTACAGGGTTGTTTGGAGTGAACACTGAAGCTTTCTTT
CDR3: CASLTGLFGVNTEAFF

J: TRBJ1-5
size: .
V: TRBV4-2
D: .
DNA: TGTGCCAGCAGCCCCAACGGGCAGGGACCTTTTCAGCCCCAGCATTTT
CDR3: CASSPNGQGPFQPQHF

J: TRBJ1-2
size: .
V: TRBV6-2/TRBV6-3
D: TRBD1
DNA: TGTGCCAGCAGCTCGACAGGGGGCGACGGCTACACCTTC
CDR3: CASSSTGGDGYTF

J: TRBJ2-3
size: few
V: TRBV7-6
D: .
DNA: TGTGCCAGCAGCTTAATTGGTCCTAGCTCAGCAGATACGCAGTATTTT
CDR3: CASSLIGPSSADTQYF

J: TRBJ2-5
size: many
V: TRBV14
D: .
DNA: TGTGCCAGCAGCCATCGGGGTTCTCAAGAGACCCAGTACTTC
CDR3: CASSHRGSQETQYF

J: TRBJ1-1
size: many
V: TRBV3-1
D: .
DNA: TGTGCCAGCAGAGTATCGGGACGGGACACTGAAGCTTTCTTT
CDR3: CASRVSGRDTEAFF

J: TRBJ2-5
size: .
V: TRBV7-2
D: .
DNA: TGTGCCAGCAGCTTAGATGAGGGGACCCAGTACTTC
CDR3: CASSLDEGTQYF

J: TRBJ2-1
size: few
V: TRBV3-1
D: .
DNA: TGTGCCAGCAGCCAAGTGGTTAGCAAGAGGTTTGACAATGAGCAGTTCTTC
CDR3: CASSQVVSKRFDNEQFF

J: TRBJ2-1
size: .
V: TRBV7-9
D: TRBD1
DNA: TGTGCCAGCAGCCGTCGGGACAGGGGAACGAATGAGCAGTTCTTC
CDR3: CASSRRDRGTNEQFF

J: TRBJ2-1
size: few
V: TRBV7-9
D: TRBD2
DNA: TGTGCCAGCAGCCCCAAATCGACTAGCGGGAGGGCCATTCGGTTCCTTGAGCAGTTCTTC
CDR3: CASSPKSTSGRAIRFLEQFF

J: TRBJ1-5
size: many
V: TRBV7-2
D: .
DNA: TGTGCCAGCAGCTCCTGGGTCTCCAATCAGCCCCAGCATTTT
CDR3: CASSSWVSNQPQHF

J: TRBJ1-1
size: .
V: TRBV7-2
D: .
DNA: TGTGCCAGCAGCCCCGCCGGATTGGTGAACACTGAAGCTTTCTTT
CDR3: CASSPAGLVNTEAFF

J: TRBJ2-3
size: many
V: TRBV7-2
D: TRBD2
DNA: TGTGCCAGCAGCCCAAGGACTAGCGGGAGGGGGGCAGATACGCAGTATTTT
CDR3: CASSPRTSGRGADTQYF

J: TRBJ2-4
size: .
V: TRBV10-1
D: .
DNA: TGCGGCGGCTGCCGACTAGCCAAAAACATTCAGTACTTC
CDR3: CGGCRLAKNIQYF

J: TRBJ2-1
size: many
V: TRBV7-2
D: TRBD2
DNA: TGTGCCAGCAGCCCGACGGGAGGCCGACCTACGACCTACAATGAGCAGTTCTTC
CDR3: CASSPTGGRPTTYNEQFF

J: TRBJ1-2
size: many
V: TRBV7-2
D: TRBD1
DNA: TGTGCCAGCAGCCCAGGGGGCAGGGTACACTATGGCTACACCTTC
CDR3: CASSPGGRVHYGYTF

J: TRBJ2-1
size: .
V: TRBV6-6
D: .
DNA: TGTGCCAGCAGTTCTCAGGGCCCCGAGCAGTTCTTC
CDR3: CASSSQGPEQFF

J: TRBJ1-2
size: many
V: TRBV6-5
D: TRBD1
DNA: TGTGCCAGCAGTAAACCGGGACAGGGATTCTACGGCTACACCTTC
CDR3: CASSKPGQGFYGYTF

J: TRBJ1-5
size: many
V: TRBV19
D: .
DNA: TGTGCCAGTAACAGTTGGGGTCAGCCCCAGCATTTT
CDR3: CASNSWGQPQHF

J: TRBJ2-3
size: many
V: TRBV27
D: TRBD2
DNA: TGTGCCAGCAGGAGGACTAGCGGATATTTCGCTGACACGCAGTATTTT
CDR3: CASRRTSGYFADTQYF

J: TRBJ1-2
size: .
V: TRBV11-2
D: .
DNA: TGTGCCAGCAGCTTAGAGGCGACTGGCTTGGGTGGCTACACCTTC
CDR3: CASSLEATGLGGYTF

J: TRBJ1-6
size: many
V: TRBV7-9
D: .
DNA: TGTGCCAGCAGCCCCGGGCCTCGCCATCCTACTTATAATTCACCCCTCCACTTT
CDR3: CASSPGPRHPTYNSPLHF

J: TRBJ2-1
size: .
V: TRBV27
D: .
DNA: TGTGCAGTTGGTCATGAGCAGTTCTTC
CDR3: CAVGHEQFF

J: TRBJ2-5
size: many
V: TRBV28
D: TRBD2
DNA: TGTGCCAGCAGTTTGACCCGACTAGCGTACGAAATGGAGACCCAGTACTTC
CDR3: CASSLTRLAYEMETQYF

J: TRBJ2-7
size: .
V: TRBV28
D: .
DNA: TGTGCCAGCAGTTCCGGGGTCAGGGCCTCCTACGAGCAGTACTTC
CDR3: CASSSGVRASYEQYF

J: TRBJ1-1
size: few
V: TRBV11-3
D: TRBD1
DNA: TGTGCCAGCAGCAAAGACAGGGGGAACACTGAAGCTTTCTTT
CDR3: CASSKDRGNTEAFF

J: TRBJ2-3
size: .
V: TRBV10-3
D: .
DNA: TGTGCCATCAGTGAGGCAGATACGCAGTATTTT
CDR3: CAISEADTQYF

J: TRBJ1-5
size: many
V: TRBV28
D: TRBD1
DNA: TGTGCCAGCAGTTCCGGGACAGGGTTGATACATCAGCCCCAGCATTTT
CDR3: CASSSGTGLIHQPQHF

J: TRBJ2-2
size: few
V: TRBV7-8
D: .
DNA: TGTGCGACCCGACTAGACAACACCGGGGAGCTGTTTTTT
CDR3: CATRLDNTGELFF